This TCR beta chain was retrieved from a study of shared clonotypes between healthy human individuals. Study background: Per donor, three plates held CD4 naive cells, three held CD4 memory, two held CD8 naive and one held CD8 memory. Findings of the study overall: Naive subsets generally had larger estimated richness than memory subsets.

The germline V gene encodes CDR1 LNHNV and CDR2 YYDKDF (reference sequence). Losses at the gene ends were 5 bases for V and 7 bases for J; bases not matched to a gene: 6. The CDR3 is 13 amino acids. With regard to this clone: Antigen: not known.

The authors' processing: Junction-only sequences without quality scores were provided by ImmunoSEQ, so filtering was different. Profiled with immunoSEQ multiplex PCR; TCRdb holds only in-frame clones, not every one. For V, J and clone size, that table is used; D and trimming come from the DNA. Altogether 2 million to 2.5 million clones are present, around 95% being singletons, with the ten largest covering approximately 0.13%. The chain employs TRBV15 and TRBJ1-2; 8 nucleotides agree with TRBD1. Sequencing used naive CD4+ T cells sorted from blood. Subset: CD45RA+ positively selected. This receptor was obtained from a man between 18 and 29 years old in good health. The CDR3 region has the DNA TGTGCCACCAGCGTCCAGGGGGCGCGTGGCTACACCTTC. Its translation: CATSVQGARGYTF.